The clone carrying this TCR beta chain was counted at least ten times. What it binds is unknown. The germline V gene has CDR1 LNHNV and CDR2 YYDKDF (reference sequence). This CDR3 has 14 residues. Trimming stripped 1 base from V and 3 bases from J, with 9 bases between. This entry belongs to a study of identical twins. Unique molecular identifiers were present on the cDNA, and a universal primer site came from template switching. TCRdb analysed the 5' RACE reads with MiXCR anew, one entry per CDR3 protein. The sample has 350,000 to 450,000 distinct CDR3 sequences; around a sixth are singletons. Findings and limits, study-wide: Cord blood beta clonotypes that were abundant carried fewer insertions, and memory repertoires showed no such trend. Invariant cells of the MAIT and iNKT types might have partly distorted the zero-insertion analyses.

The sequenced material came from naive T cells sorted from blood. The clonotype was recovered from a man aged 45-60 years in good health. This sequence joins TRBV15 and TRBJ1-1, with D perhaps matching TRBD1 (5 bases). The CDR3, as DNA: TGTGCCACCAGCAGAGGGGGGGGTCACACTGAAGCTTTCTTT. Translated: CATSRGGGHTEAFF.